What follows are 32 T cell receptor beta chains derived from one specimen sequenced in a study of shared clonotypes between healthy human individuals. As defined, naive CD8 cells were CD45RO-negative and positively selected for CCR7, with terminally differentiated effector memory CD45RA+ cells excluded. Libraries were prepared by immunoSEQ multiplex PCR; TCRdb keeps only in-frame clonotypes and omits some of them. The top ten clones hold roughly 1% of a sample with about 2 million clones, about 95% of them seen once. The sequenced sample consisted of naive CD8+ T cells sorted from blood. All receptors derive from a man aged 18 to 30 in good health.

The chain recombines TRBV6-6 with TRBJ2-1; D unresolved. V dropped 4 bases and J dropped 9 bases, with 16 bases sitting between them. Germline V gives CDR1 MNHNY, CDR2 SVGAGI (reference sequence). This CDR3 comprises 14 residues. CDR3 sequence (DNA): TGTGCCAGCAGTTTAGGTTTCGGATTCGGTGAGCAGTTCTTC. This encodes CASSLGFGFGEQFF.

The chain joins TRBV4-3 to TRBJ1-3, with D perhaps matching TRBD1 (6 bases). CDR1 is LGHNA and CDR2 is YSLEER in the germline V gene. The ends were cut back, 4 bases at V and 6 bases at J, with 16 bases in the middle. The CDR3 length is 15 residues. The CDR3 DNA reads as TGCGCCAGCAGCCCAGGGGACCTCCCAACAAACACCATATATTTT. Its protein product is CASSPGDLPTNTIYF.

V is TRBV13 and J is TRBJ1-2; possibly TRBD1 for D (6 bases). The CDR3 length is 13 residues. Trimming pared 6 bases from V and 6 bases from J, leaving 14 bases between. Germline lookup yields CDR1 PRHDT and CDR2 FYEKMQ (reference sequence). This CDR3 is CASSYQGTDGYTF. CDR3 DNA: TGTGCCAGCAGTTATCAGGGGACCGATGGCTACACCTTC.

The chain is built from TRBV27 and TRBJ2-7; possibly TRBD1 or TRBD2 for D (5 bases each). V was cut by 5 bases and J by 1 base, with 12 bases left in between. The V gene's germline CDR1 is MNHEY and CDR2 SMNVEV (reference sequence). The CDR3 has 14 amino acids. The CDR3 region has the DNA TGTGCCAGCAGTCCGAGGGACGGGTCCTACGAGCAGTACTTC. Translating gives CASSPRDGSYEQYF.

J is TRBJ1-6 and V is TRBV28; no firm D call. V was clipped by 3 bases and J by 0 bases, with 6 bases between them. The CDR3 contains 15 residues. Germline CDR1 reads MDHEN; CDR2 reads SYDVKM. This CDR3 reads CASSFRLSYNSPLHF. CDR3 in DNA: TGTGCCAGCAGTTTCAGACTCTCCTATAATTCACCCCTCCACTTT.

This clone was picked up one time. The chain carries TRBV28 and TRBJ2-7; TRBD1 matches at 7 bases. Per the germline V gene, CDR1 is MDHEN and CDR2 is SYDVKM. V lost 5 bases to trimming and J lost 3 bases; unmatched junction nucleotides: 4. CDR3 length: 13 residues. This CDR3 is CASSDRVLYEQYF. The CDR3 coding sequence is TGTGCCAGCAGTGACAGGGTACTCTACGAGCAGTACTTC.

This clone was counted only a few times. Distinct nucleotide sequences in the sample also encode this CDR3. The chain couples TRBV28 to TRBJ2-7; D gene uncertain. Germline CDR1 reads MDHEN; CDR2 reads SYDVKM. Trimming shortened V by 3 bases and J by 3 bases, and 6 bases separated the two germline ends. CDR3 length: 12 amino acids. The CDR3 DNA reads as TGTGCCAGCAGTTTCCCGGGCTACGAGCAGTACTTC. Encoded protein: CASSFPGYEQYF.

The table lists this clone with a count of one. This chain joins TRBV18 and TRBJ2-7, with no clear D. The V gene's germline CDR1 is KGHSH and CDR2 LQKENI. Trimming stripped 2 bases from V and 0 bases from J, with 14 bases between. The CDR3 has 16 residues. The DNA for the CDR3 is TGTGCCAGCTCACCAGAGCGCATGAAAAGCTCCTACGAGCAGTACTTC. Translation gives CASSPERMKSSYEQYF.

CDR3 region: CASSTPGFTGELFF. CDR3 bases: TGTGCCAGCAGCACCCCAGGGTTCACCGGGGAGCTGTTTTTT. V is TRBV6-5 and J is TRBJ2-2; TRBD1 is a possible D gene (5 bases). The CDR3 extends over 14 amino acids. Trimming removed 6 bases at V and 4 bases at J, with 12 bases between. Germline assignment: CDR1 MNHEY and CDR2 SVGAGI.

Only a few counts were recorded for this clone. The V call is TRBV5-4, the J call TRBJ1-6; 9 bases fit TRBD1. Germline V gene sequence: CDR1 SGHNT, CDR2 YYREEE (reference sequence). The V and J ends lost 4 bases and 7 bases, in that order; junction bases with no gene match: 3. This CDR3 is built from 14 residues. CDR3 nucleotide sequence: TGTGCCAGCAGCGAGGGACAGGGAAATTCACCCCTCCACTTT. Its translation is CASSEGQGNSPLHF. Supplemented by reference TRBV5-4 and TRBJ1-6, the full variable domain reads ETGVTQSPTHLIKTRGQQVTLRCSSQSGHNTVSWYQQALGQGPQFIFQYYREEENGRGNFPPRFSGLQFPNYSSELNVNALELDDSALYLCASSEGQGNSPLHFGNGTRLTVT.

V is TRBV5-1 and J is TRBJ2-7; 10 positions match TRBD1. The CDR3 length is 16 residues. V was clipped by 4 bases and J by 2 bases; unmatched bases: 9. Germline V lookup: CDR1 SGHRS, CDR2 YFSETQ. The CDR3 loop is CASSPRTGGYTYEQYF. Written as DNA, the CDR3 is TGCGCCAGCAGCCCAAGGACAGGGGGTTACACCTACGAGCAGTACTTC.

The V call is TRBV4-1, the J call TRBJ2-1; perhaps TRBD1 as D (6 bases). This CDR3 spans 16 amino acids. V lost 1 base and J 7 bases, leaving 17 bases between the germline ends. Germline V gene lookup returns CDR1 MGHRA and CDR2 YSYEKL. CDR3 residues: CASSQAGGEGVNEQFF. The CDR3 DNA reads as TGCGCCAGCAGCCAAGCTGGAGGCGAGGGGGTAAATGAGCAGTTCTTC.

The rearrangement links TRBV27 to TRBJ2-7; TRBD2 might be the D (6 bases). V was pared by 6 bases and J by 3 bases, with 18 bases between. The length of the CDR3 is 15 residues. CDR1 and CDR2 from the germline V gene are MNHEY and SMNVEV (reference sequence). CDR3 coding DNA: TGTGCCAGCAGCGCGCGTCGGGGGATCATCTACGAGCAGTACTTC. This sequence encodes CASSARRGIIYEQYF.

The chain joins TRBV10-2 to TRBJ1-2; D gene unclear. Germline V gene data show CDR1 as WSHSY and CDR2 as SAAADI. This CDR3 contains 14 residues. Trimming took 6 bases from V and 0 from J, leaving 11 bases between them. The CDR3 sequence: CASRDERANYGYTF. Written as DNA, the CDR3 is TGCGCCAGCAGAGATGAAAGAGCTAACTATGGCTACACCTTC.

This sequence joins TRBV9 and TRBJ2-1; D is unresolved. Germline lookup yields CDR1 SGDLS and CDR2 YYNGEE. The CDR3 sequence is 14 residues long. V was clipped by 0 bases and J by 7 bases, with 11 bases between them. This CDR3 is CASSVGASWNEQFF. CDR3 DNA: TGTGCCAGCAGCGTAGGGGCATCCTGGAATGAGCAGTTCTTC.

Points on this clone: Relative to the germline gene, one junction end is altered; a read error may explain this. This sequence joins TRBV7-7 and TRBJ2-1; D unresolved. Germline CDR1 SSHAT, CDR2 FNYEAQ (reference sequence). The CDR3 loop spans 15 amino acids. The CDR3: CASSPSSSSYNEQFF. CDR3 DNA sequence: TGTGCTAGCAGCCCATCCTCCAGCTCCTACAATGAGCAGTTCTTC.

This sequence joins TRBV5-1 and TRBJ2-1, with 7 bases identical to TRBD2. Trimming cost V 1 base and J 2 bases; bases outside gene matches: 3. The CDR3 is 15 amino acids. Per germline, CDR1 SGHRS and CDR2 YFSETQ. The chain's CDR3 is CASSLRLAAYNEQFF. For the CDR3, the DNA is TGCGCCAGCAGCTTGCGACTAGCTGCCTACAATGAGCAGTTCTTC. Together with reference TRBV5-1 and TRBJ2-1, the CDR3 gives the full variable domain: KAGVTQTPRYLIKTRGQQVTLSCSPISGHRSVSWYQQTPGQGLQFLFEYFSETQRNKGNFPGRFSGRQFSNSRSEMNVSTLELGDSALYLCASSLRLAAYNEQFFGPGTRLTVL.

About this clone itself: The identical CDR3 is also encoded by other nucleotide sequences in the sample. The chain employs TRBV6-6 and TRBJ2-7, with D perhaps given as TRBD1 or TRBD2 (5 bases each). The V end lost 2 bases, the J end lost 0 bases, and 11 bases lay between the germline ends. Germline CDR1 reads MNHNY; CDR2 reads SVGAGI (reference sequence). The CDR3 extends over 15 amino acids. CDR3 sequence (DNA): TGTGCCAGCAGTTACGGTTCAGGGAGCTCCTACGAGCAGTACTTC. Translated, it gives CASSYGSGSSYEQYF.

Turning to this clone: A much larger clone lies a single base off, so this may be a read error. The sample carries other DNA sequences with the same CDR3. The V gene is TRBV5-4, the J gene TRBJ1-1; no firm D call. The V gene lost 0 bases and the J gene lost 1 base, with 7 bases spanning the gap. Germline loops: CDR1 SGHNT, CDR2 YYREEE (reference sequence). CDR3 size: 14 residues. The CDR3 sequence is CASSLGTGNTEAFF. CDR3 in DNA: TGTGCCAGCAGCTTGGGGACGGGGAACACTGAAGCTTTCTTT.

This clone was detected only once. Other DNA sequences in this sample translate to the same CDR3. J is TRBJ2-7 and V is TRBV28, with D unresolved. Trimming took 6 bases from V and 2 from J, leaving 5 bases between them. The CDR3 consists of 11 residues. Looked up from germline, CDR1 is MDHEN and CDR2 is SYDVKM. The CDR3 region has the DNA TGTGCCAGCAGCTATACCTACGAGCAGTACTTC. It is translated as CASSYTYEQYF.

This clone showed up just once. CDR3: CASSLELAGGSGTDTQYF. Here the CDR3 DNA reads TGTGCCAGCAGTTTAGAACTAGCGGGAGGGTCCGGCACAGATACGCAGTATTTT. The chain combines TRBV27 with TRBJ2-3; 13 bases are a match to TRBD2. The V segment lost 2 bases and the J segment 1 base; nucleotides outside the gene matches: 6. CDR3 length: 18 amino acids. Germline V gene sequence: CDR1 MNHEY, CDR2 SMNVEV (reference sequence).

The V call is TRBV28, the J call TRBJ1-5, with a weak D call TRBD1 (5 bases). CDR3 length: 14 residues. Germline V lookup: CDR1 MDHEN, CDR2 SYDVKM. The V gene lost 5 bases and the J gene lost 4 bases, with 12 bases spanning the gap. CDR3 coding DNA: TGTGCCAGCAGTCCCTCCGGGGGGAATCAGCCCCAGCATTTT. It yields the protein CASSPSGGNQPQHF.

The chain is built from TRBV15 and TRBJ1-1; possible D gene TRBD1, 5 bases. The length of the CDR3 is 15 residues. Germline V lookup: CDR1 LNHNV, CDR2 YYDKDF (reference sequence). Trimming shortened V by 0 bases and J by 3 bases, and 11 bases separated the two germline ends. The CDR3 loop reads CATSREDREDTEAFF. The CDR3 bases are TGTGCCACCAGCAGAGAAGACAGAGAGGACACTGAAGCTTTCTTT.

CDR3 region: CASSQGDRAVYEQYF. CDR3 coding DNA: TGCGCCAGCAGCCAAGGCGACAGGGCGGTCTACGAGCAGTACTTC. The chain has TRBV4-1 and TRBJ2-7; TRBD1 matches at 7 bases. Germline V gene data show CDR1 as MGHRA and CDR2 as YSYEKL. The junction had 6 bases not matched to a gene; V was cut back by 1 base and J by 3 bases. This CDR3 has 15 amino acids.

The V gene is TRBV28, the J gene TRBJ1-1; no firm D call. Germline loops: CDR1 MDHEN, CDR2 SYDVKM. V was pared by 5 bases and J by 2 bases, with 12 bases between. The length of the CDR3 is 14 residues. The CDR3 DNA follows: TGTGCCAGCAGTCAGGAGGTTACAAACACTGAAGCTTTCTTT. The encoded protein is CASSQEVTNTEAFF.

The chain carries TRBV19 and TRBJ2-1; tentatively, D is TRBD2 (5 bases). Germline assignment: CDR1 LNHDA and CDR2 SQIVND (reference sequence). V lost 0 bases to trimming and J lost 4 bases, with 19 bases between them. This CDR3 has 18 residues. The CDR3 sequence: CASSIDQGMPSLYNEQFF. CDR3 bases: TGTGCCAGTAGTATAGATCAAGGAATGCCTAGCCTATACAATGAGCAGTTCTTC.

With respect to this clone: Within the sample, other DNA sequences also encode this same CDR3. V and J are TRBV30 and TRBJ2-1; possibly TRBD1 for D (6 bases). Germline-derived CDR1 and CDR2 are GTSNPN and SVGIG (reference sequence). V dropped 0 bases and J dropped 7 bases, with 7 bases sitting between them. The CDR3 sequence is 12 residues long. This chain's CDR3 is CAWSVTGNEQFF. CDR3 bases: TGTGCCTGGAGTGTTACAGGGAATGAGCAGTTCTTC.

This clone was recorded once. V usage is TRBV27 and J usage is TRBJ1-2; 8 bases are a match to TRBD1. The CDR3 extends over 15 amino acids. J was trimmed by 2 bases and V by 2 bases; bases with no gene match: 4. Germline CDR1 is MNHEY and CDR2 is SMNVEV (reference sequence). The DNA for the CDR3 is TGTGCCAGCAGTTTAACCGGACAGGGAAACTATGGCTACACCTTC. Protein sequence: CASSLTGQGNYGYTF.

The chain links TRBV27 to TRBJ2-7; maybe TRBD1 (6 bases). The V end was cut by 3 bases, the J end by 3 bases, with 12 bases between. Per germline, CDR1 MNHEY and CDR2 SMNVEV (reference sequence). This CDR3 comprises 14 residues. CDR3: CASSFKGTLYEQYF. In nucleotides, the CDR3 is TGTGCCAGCAGTTTTAAGGGGACACTCTACGAGCAGTACTTC.

This clone was seen just once. The J gene is TRBJ2-1, the V gene TRBV29-1; D is perhaps TRBD1 (6 bases). Germline assignment: CDR1 SQVTM and CDR2 ANQGSEA. The CDR3 loop spans 13 amino acids. With 4 bases removed from V and 6 bases from J, the gap between germline ends came to 13 bases. The CDR3 spells CSVVGHASNEQFF. For the CDR3, the DNA is TGCAGCGTTGTGGGACACGCATCCAATGAGCAGTTCTTC.

The chain recombines TRBV28 with TRBJ1-2, with D perhaps TRBD1 (5 bases). The germline gives CDR1 MDHEN, CDR2 SYDVKM. The V and J ends lost 2 bases and 7 bases respectively, with 11 bases between them. CDR3 size: 13 residues. Here the CDR3 DNA reads TGTGCCAGCAGTTTAGGGGGGTGGGGTGGCTACACCTTC. Its translation is CASSLGGWGGYTF.

The chain has TRBV19 and TRBJ2-1, with no clear D. CDR3 length: 9 amino acids. V shed 6 bases and J shed 9 bases, with 3 bases lying between them. Germline CDR1 LNHDA, CDR2 SQIVND (reference sequence). CDR3 DNA: TGTGCCAGTAGGGCTGAGCAGTTCTTC. Its protein product is CASRAEQFF.